Presented here are 5 T cell receptor beta chains from one specimen sequenced in a study of radiotherapy plus CTLA-4 blockade in lung cancer. Clones were sequenced by immunoSEQ multiplex PCR, and TCRdb holds only the in-frame ones, with some missing. This sample has about 77,000 clones, with over 65% found just once. The material was peripheral blood, obtained from a patient treated with radiotherapy plus ipilimumab. These receptors originate from a human donor with non-small cell lung cancer whose response to radiotherapy plus ipilimumab could not be evaluated.

This clone was observed once. The genes are TRBV7-9 and TRBJ2-7; D ambiguous. This CDR3 has 13 residues. Trimming left V 3 bases short and J 1 base short, with 7 bases between. The germline CDR1 and CDR2 sequences are SEHNR and FQNEAQ (reference sequence). The CDR3 DNA reads TGTGCCAGCAGCTTTCAGGATTCCTACGAGCAGTACTTC. Residues: CASSFQDSYEQYF.

This chain connects TRBV27 to TRBJ2-7; D is possibly TRBD1 (6 bases). Looked up from germline, CDR1 is MNHEY and CDR2 is SMNVEV (reference sequence). The CDR3 loop spans 15 amino acids. V was clipped by 3 bases and J by 1 base, with 13 bases between them. CDR3 amino acids: CASSLSGHHSYEQYF. DNA of the CDR3: TGTGCCAGCAGTTTGTCGGGACACCATTCCTACGAGCAGTACTTC.

V gene TRBV6-5 combines with J gene TRBJ1-5; no definite D call. The V gene lost 6 bases and the J gene lost 4 bases, with 16 bases spanning the gap. CDR3 length: 15 residues. The germline V gene has CDR1 MNHEY and CDR2 SVGAGI. The CDR3 DNA follows: TGTGCCAGCAGACCCGGGATAAACTTAAATCAGCCCCAGCATTTT. Its protein product is CASRPGINLNQPQHF.

Remarks on this clone: Other DNA sequences in this specimen translate into the identical CDR3. The chain uses TRBV28 and TRBJ1-6, with 9 bases matching TRBD1. The CDR3 spans 16 residues. Germline CDR1 MDHEN, CDR2 SYDVKM. V gave up 6 bases and J gave up 6 bases; unmatched junction bases: 9. The CDR3 DNA follows: TGTGCCAGCAGCCCTCCTCCGGGACAGGGTAATTCACCCCTCCACTTT. Translating it yields CASSPPPGQGNSPLHF.

The chain uses TRBV6-1 and TRBJ2-6; D gene ambiguous. The V gene lost 1 base and the J gene lost 0 bases, with 4 bases spanning the gap. Germline values: CDR1 MNHNS, CDR2 SASEGT. There are 15 residues in the CDR3. The CDR3 nucleotides are TGTGCCAGCAGTGAAGACAGCTCTGGGGCCAACGTCCTGACTTTC. This codes for CASSEDSSGANVLTF.